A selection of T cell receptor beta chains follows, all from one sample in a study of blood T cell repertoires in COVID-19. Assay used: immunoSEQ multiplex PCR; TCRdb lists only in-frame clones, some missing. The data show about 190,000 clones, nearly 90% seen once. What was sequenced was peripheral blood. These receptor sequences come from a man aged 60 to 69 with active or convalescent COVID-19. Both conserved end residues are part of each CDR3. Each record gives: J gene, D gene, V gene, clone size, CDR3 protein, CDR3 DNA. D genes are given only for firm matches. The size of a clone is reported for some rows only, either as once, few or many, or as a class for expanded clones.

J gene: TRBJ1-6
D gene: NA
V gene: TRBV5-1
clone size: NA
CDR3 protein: CASSSDAGGGQWPLHF
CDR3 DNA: TGCGCCAGCAGCAGTGACGCCGGGGGTGGGCAGTGGCCCCTCCACTTT

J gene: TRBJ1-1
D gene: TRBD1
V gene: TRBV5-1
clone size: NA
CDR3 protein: CASSLGQGATTEAFF
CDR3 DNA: TGCGCCAGCAGCTTGGGACAGGGGGCAACGACTGAAGCTTTCTTT

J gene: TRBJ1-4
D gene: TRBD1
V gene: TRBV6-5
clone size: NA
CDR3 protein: CASSNPGTGDEKLFF
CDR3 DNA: TGTGCCAGCAGTAACCCCGGGACAGGGGATGAAAAACTGTTTTTT

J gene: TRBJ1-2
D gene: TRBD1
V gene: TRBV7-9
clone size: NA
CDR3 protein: CASSSPDRDPSNYGYTF
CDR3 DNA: TGTGCCAGCAGCTCTCCAGACAGGGATCCTTCCAACTATGGCTACACCTTC

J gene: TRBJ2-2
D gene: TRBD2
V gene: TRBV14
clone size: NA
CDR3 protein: CASSQLGLASTGELFF
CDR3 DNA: TGTGCCAGCAGCCAGCTGGGACTAGCATCCACCGGGGAGCTGTTTTTT

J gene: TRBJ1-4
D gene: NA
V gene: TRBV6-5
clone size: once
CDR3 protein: CASSYWQNEKLFF
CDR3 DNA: TGTGCCAGCAGTTATTGGCAGAATGAAAAACTGTTTTTT

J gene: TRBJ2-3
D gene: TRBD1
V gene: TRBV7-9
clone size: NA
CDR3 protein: CASNRGTDTQYF
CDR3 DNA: TGTGCCAGTAACAGGGGGACAGATACGCAGTATTTT

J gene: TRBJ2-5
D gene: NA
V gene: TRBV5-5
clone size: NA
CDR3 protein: CASSLSRAEETQYF
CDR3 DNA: TGTGCCAGCAGCTTGAGCAGGGCTGAAGAGACCCAGTACTTC

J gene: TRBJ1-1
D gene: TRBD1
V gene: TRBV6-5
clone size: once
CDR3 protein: CASGTANTEAFF
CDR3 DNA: TGTGCCAGCGGGACAGCGAACACTGAAGCTTTCTTT

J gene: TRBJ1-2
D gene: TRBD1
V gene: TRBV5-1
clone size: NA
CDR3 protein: CASSLRTGGNYGYTF
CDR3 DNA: TGCGCCAGCAGCTTAAGGACAGGGGGTAACTATGGCTACACCTTC

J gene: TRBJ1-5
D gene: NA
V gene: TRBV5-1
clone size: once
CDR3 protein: CASSLKGQRRSDLNQPQHF
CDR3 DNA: TGCGCCAGCAGCTTGAAGGGGCAAAGAAGGAGCGACCTGAATCAGCCCCAGCATTTT

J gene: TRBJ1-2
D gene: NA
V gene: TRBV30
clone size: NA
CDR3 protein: CAGGQTLSGYTF
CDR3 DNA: TGTGCCGGTGGACAGACCCTAAGTGGCTACACCTTC

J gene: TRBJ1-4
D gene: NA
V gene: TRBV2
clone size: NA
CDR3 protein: CASNNDGVEKLFF
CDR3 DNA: TGTGCCAGCAACAATGACGGGGTAGAAAAACTGTTTTTT

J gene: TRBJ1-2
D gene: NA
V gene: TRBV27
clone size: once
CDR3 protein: CASSPNGYGYTF
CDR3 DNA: TGTGCCAGCAGTCCTAATGGTTATGGCTACACCTTC

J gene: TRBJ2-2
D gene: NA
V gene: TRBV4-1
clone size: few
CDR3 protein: CASSLKGPTNTGELFF
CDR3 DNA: TGCGCCAGCAGCCTCAAGGGGCCCACGAACACCGGGGAGCTGTTTTTT

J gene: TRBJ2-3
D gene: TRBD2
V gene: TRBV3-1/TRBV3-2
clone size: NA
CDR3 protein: CASSHLTSGEGTDTQYF
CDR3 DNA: TGTGCCAGCAGCCATCTGACTAGCGGGGAGGGTACAGATACGCAGTATTTT

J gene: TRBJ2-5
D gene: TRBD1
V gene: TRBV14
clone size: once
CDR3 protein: CASSLDREETQYF
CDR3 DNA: TGTGCCAGCAGCCTTGACAGGGAAGAGACCCAGTACTTC

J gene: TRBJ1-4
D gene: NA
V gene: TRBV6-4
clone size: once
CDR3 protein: CATRGGPYNEKLFF
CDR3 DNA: TGTGCCACTAGGGGGGGGCCCTATAATGAAAAACTGTTTTTT

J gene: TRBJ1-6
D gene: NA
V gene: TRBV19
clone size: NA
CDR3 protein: CASSIGQGSEPLHF
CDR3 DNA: TGTGCCAGTAGTATTGGGCAGGGGAGCGAACCCCTCCACTTT

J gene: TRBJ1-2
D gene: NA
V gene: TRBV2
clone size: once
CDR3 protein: CASDGGRALGYTF
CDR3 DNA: TGTGCCAGCGATGGGGGCAGGGCTCTTGGCTACACCTTC

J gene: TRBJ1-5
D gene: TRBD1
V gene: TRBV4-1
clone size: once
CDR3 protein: CASSPTGQNSNQPQHF
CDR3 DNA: TGCGCCAGCAGCCCTACGGGACAGAATAGCAATCAGCCCCAGCATTTT

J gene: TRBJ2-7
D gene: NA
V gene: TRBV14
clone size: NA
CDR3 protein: CASSGLGYSYEQYF
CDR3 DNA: TGTGCCAGCAGCGGTCTCGGGTACTCCTACGAGCAGTACTTC

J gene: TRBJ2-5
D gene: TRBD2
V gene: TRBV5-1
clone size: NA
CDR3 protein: CASSPDRGGPETQYF
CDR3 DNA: TGCGCCAGCAGCCCGGATCGGGGGGGTCCAGAGACCCAGTACTTC

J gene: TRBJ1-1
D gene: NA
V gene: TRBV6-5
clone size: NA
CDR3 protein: CASSPVVRNTEAFF
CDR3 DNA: TGTGCCAGCAGTCCGGTTGTGAGGAACACTGAAGCTTTCTTT

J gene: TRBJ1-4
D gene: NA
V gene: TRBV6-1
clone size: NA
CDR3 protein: CASRETGYEKLFF
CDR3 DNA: TGTGCCAGCCGTGAGACAGGTTATGAAAAACTGTTTTTT

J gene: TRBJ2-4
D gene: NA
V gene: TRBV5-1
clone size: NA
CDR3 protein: CASSSENIQYF
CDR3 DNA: TGCGCCAGCAGTTCGGAAAACATTCAGTACTTC

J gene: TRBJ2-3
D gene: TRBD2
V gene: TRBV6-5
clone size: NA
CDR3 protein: CASSGLAGGQDTQYF
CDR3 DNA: TGTGCCAGCAGCGGACTAGCGGGGGGGCAAGATACGCAGTATTTT

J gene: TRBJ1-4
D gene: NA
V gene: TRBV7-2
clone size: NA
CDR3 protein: CASSHKTATNEKLFF
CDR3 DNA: TGTGCCAGCAGCCATAAGACAGCAACTAATGAAAAACTGTTTTTT

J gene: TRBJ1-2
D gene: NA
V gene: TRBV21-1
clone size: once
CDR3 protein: CASSKNRDTTNYGYTF
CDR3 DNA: TGTGCCAGCAGCAAAAACCGGGACACCACTAACTATGGCTACACCTTC

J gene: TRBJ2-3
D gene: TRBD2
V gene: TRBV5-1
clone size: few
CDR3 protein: CASSLDPLTSGGARTQYF
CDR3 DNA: TGCGCCAGCAGCTTGGACCCCCTAACTAGCGGGGGTGCACGAACGCAGTATTTT

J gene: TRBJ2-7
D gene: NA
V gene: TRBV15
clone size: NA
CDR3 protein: CATSRDQGVYEQYF
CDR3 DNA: TGTGCCACCAGCAGAGATCAGGGTGTCTACGAGCAGTACTTC

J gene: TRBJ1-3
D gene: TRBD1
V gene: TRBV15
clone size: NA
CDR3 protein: CATSREQGSGNTIYF
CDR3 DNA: TGTGCCACCAGCAGAGAACAGGGGTCGGGAAACACCATATATTTT

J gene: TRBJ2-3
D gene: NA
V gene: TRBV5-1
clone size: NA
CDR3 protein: CASSLGAEDTQYF
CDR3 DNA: TGCGCCAGCAGCTTGGGGGCAGAAGATACGCAGTATTTT

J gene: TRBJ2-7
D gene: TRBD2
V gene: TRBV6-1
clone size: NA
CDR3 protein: CASSPRGSSYEQYF
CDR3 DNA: TGTGCCAGCAGCCCCCGCGGGAGCTCCTACGAGCAGTACTTC

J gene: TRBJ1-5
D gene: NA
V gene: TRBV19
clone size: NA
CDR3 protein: CASSMDSTQPQHF
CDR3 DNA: TGTGCCAGTAGCATGGACAGTACCCAACCCCAGCATTTT

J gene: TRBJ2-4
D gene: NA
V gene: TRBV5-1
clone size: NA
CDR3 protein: CASSLALAKNIQYF
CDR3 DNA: TGCGCCAGCAGCCTGGCCTTGGCCAAAAACATTCAGTACTTC

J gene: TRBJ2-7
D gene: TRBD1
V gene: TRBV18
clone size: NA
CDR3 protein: CASSPSASSSGTGGLIYEQYF
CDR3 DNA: TGTGCCAGCTCACCCTCGGCCTCAAGTTCCGGGACAGGGGGCCTTATTTACGAGCAGTACTTC

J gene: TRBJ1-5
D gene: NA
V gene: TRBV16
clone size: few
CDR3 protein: CASSQLTGPSNQPQHF
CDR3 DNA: TGTGCCAGCAGCCAATTAACAGGGCCTAGCAATCAGCCCCAGCATTTT

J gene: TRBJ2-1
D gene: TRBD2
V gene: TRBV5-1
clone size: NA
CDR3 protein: CASSLLGGAYNEQFF
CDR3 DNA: TGCGCCAGCAGCTTACTCGGGGGGGCGTATAATGAGCAGTTCTTC

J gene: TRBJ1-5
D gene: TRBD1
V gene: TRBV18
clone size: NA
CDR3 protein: CASSINKGAQPQHF
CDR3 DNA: TGTGCCAGCTCAATTAACAAGGGGGCTCAGCCCCAGCATTTT

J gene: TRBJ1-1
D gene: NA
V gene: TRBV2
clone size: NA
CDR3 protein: CASSWDQGNTEAFF
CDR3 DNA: TGTGCCAGCAGTTGGGATCAGGGGAACACTGAAGCTTTCTTT

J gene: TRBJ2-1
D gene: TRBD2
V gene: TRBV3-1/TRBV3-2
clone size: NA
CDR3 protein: CASSSQRGANYNEQFF
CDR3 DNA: TGTGCCAGCAGCTCCCAGCGGGGGGCCAATTACAATGAGCAGTTCTTC

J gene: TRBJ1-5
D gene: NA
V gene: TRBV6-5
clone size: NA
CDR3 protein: CASSYPRRLFQPQHF
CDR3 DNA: TGTGCCAGCAGTTACCCACGGCGGTTGTTTCAGCCCCAGCATTTT

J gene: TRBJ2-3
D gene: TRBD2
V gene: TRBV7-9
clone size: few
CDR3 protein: CASSILAGGLKDTQYF
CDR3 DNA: TGTGCCAGCAGTATACTAGCGGGGGGGCTGAAAGATACGCAGTATTTT

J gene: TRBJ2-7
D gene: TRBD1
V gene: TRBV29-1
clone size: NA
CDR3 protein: CSVAGGSYEQYF
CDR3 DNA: TGCAGCGTTGCAGGGGGATCCTACGAGCAGTACTTC

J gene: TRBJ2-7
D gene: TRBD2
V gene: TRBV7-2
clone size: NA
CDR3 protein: CASKRGVSYEQYF
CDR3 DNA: TGTGCCAGCAAGCGGGGGGTCTCCTACGAGCAGTACTTC

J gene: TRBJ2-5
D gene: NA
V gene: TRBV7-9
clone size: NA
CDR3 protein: CASSYLDSPQETQYF
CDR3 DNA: TGTGCCAGCAGCTACCTGGACAGTCCTCAAGAGACCCAGTACTTC

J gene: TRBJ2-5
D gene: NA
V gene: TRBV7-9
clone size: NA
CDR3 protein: CASSIRQVEETQYF
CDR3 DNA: TGTGCCAGCAGCATTCGACAGGTAGAAGAGACCCAGTACTTC

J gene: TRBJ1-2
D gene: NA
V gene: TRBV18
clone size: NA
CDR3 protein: CASSPVEGDGYTF
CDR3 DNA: TGTGCCAGCTCACCGGTCGAAGGGGATGGCTACACCTTC

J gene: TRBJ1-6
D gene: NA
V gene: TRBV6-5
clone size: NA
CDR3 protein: CASSRDRNNSPLHF
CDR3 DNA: TGTGCCAGCAGCCGAGACAGGAATAATTCACCCCTCCACTTT

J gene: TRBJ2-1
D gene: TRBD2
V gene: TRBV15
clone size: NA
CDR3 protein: CATSSGGALNEQFF
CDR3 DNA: TGTGCCACCTCAAGCGGGGGGGCCTTAAATGAGCAGTTCTTC

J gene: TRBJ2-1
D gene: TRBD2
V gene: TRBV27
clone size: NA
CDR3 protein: CASSLRLAGGREQFF
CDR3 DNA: TGTGCCAGCAGTTTGAGGCTAGCGGGGGGGAGGGAGCAGTTCTTC